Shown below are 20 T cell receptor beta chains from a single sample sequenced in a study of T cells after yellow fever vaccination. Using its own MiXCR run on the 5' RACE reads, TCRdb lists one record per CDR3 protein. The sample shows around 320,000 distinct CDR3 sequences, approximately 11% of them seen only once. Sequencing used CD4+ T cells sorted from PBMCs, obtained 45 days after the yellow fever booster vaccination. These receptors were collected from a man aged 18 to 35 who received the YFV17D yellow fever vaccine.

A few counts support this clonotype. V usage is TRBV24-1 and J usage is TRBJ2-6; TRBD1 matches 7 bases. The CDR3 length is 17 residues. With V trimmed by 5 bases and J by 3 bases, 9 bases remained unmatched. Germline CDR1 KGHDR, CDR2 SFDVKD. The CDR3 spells CATSAPTGAGGANVLTF. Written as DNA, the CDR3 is TGTGCCACCAGTGCCCCCACAGGGGCAGGTGGGGCCAACGTCCTGACTTTC.

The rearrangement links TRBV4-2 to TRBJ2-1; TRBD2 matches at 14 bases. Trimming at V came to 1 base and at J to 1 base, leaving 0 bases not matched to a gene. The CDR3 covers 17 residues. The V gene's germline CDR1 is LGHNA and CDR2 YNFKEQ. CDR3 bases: TGTGCCAGCAGCCAAGGACTAGCGGGGGGGTCCTACAATGAGCAGTTCTTC. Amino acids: CASSQGLAGGSYNEQFF.

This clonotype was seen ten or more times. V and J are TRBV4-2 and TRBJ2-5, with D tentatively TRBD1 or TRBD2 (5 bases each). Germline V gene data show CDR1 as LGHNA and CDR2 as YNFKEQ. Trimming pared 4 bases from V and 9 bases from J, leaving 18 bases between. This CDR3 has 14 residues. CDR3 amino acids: CASSPEGTQVAQYF. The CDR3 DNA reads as TGTGCCAGCAGCCCCGAGGGGACGCAGGTGGCCCAGTACTTC.

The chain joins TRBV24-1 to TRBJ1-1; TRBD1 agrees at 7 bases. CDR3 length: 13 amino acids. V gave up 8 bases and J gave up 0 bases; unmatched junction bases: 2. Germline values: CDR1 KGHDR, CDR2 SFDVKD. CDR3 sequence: CATKQGVNTEAFF. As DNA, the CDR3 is TGTGCCACCAAGCAGGGGGTGAACACTGAAGCTTTCTTT.

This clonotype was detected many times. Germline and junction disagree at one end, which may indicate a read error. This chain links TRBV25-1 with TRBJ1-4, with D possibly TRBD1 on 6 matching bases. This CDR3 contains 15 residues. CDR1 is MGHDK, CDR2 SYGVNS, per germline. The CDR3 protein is CASSESGRGGEKLFF. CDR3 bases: TGTGCCAGCAGCGAATCGGGCAGGGGCGGTGAAAAACTGTTTTTT.

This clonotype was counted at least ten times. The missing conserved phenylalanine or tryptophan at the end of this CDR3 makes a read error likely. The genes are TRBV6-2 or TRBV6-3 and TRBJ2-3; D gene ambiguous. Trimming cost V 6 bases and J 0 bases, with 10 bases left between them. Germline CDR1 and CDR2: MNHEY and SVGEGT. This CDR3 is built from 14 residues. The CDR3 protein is CASSDGVSTDTQYL. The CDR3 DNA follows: TGTGCCAGCAGCGATGGAGTGAGCACAGATACGCAGTATTTG.

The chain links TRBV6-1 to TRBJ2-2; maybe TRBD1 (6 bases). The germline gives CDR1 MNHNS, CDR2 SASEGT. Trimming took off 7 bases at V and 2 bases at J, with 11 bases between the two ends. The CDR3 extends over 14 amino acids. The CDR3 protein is CASNRRGNTGELFF. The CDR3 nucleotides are TGTGCCAGCAACCGCAGGGGAAACACCGGGGAGCTGTTTTTT.

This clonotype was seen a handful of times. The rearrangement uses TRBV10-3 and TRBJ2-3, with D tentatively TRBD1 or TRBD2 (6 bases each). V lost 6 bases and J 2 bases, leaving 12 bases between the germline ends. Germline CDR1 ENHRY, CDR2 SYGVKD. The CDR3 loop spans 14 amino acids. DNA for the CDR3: TGTGCCATCAGGCGGGACACTGACACAGATACGCAGTATTTT. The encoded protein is CAIRRDTDTDTQYF.

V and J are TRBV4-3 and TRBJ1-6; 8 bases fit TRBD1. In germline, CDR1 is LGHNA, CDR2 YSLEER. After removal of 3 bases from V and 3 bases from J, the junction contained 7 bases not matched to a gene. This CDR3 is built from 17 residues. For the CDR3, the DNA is TGCGCCAGCAGCCAGGGGATTGGACAGGGCTATAATTCACCCCTCCACTTT. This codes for CASSQGIGQGYNSPLHF.

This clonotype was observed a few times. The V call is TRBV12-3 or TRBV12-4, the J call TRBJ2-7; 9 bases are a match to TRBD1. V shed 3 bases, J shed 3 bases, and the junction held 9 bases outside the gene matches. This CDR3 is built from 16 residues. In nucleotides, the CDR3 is TGTGCCAGCAGTTTCCGGACAGGGGTTATGTTCTACGAGCAGTACTTC. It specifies CASSFRTGVMFYEQYF.

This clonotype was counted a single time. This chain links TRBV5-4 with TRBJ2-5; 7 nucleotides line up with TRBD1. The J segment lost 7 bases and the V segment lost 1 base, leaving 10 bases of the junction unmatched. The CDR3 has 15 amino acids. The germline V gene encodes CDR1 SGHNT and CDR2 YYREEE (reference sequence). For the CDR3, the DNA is TGTGCCAGCAGCTTGCCGGGACAGTCTTCAGCGACCCAGTACTTC. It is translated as CASSLPGQSSATQYF.

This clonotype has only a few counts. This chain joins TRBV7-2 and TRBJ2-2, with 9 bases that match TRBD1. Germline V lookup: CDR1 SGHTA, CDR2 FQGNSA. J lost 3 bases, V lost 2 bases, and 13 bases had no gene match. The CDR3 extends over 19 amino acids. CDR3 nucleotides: TGTGCCAGCAGCTTACCGATACAGGGGGCAGTTTTGTACACCGGGGAGCTGTTTTTT. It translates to CASSLPIQGAVLYTGELFF.

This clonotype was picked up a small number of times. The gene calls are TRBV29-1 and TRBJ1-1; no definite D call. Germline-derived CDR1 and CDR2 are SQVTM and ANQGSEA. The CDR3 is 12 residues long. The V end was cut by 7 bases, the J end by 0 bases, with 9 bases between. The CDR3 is CSEYLMNTEAFF. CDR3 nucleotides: TGCAGCGAATATTTGATGAACACTGAAGCTTTCTTT.

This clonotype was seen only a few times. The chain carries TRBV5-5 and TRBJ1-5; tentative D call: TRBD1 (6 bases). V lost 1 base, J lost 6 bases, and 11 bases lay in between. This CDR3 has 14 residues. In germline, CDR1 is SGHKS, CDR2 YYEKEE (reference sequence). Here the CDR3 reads CASSLRQDPQPQHF. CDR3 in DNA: TGTGCCAGCAGCTTGCGACAGGATCCTCAGCCCCAGCATTTT.

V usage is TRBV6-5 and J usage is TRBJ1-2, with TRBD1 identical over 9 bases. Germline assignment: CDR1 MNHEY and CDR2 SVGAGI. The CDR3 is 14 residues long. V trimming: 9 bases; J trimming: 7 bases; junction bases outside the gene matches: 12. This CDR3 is CASSAGTGSRGYTF. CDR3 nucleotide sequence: TGTGCCAGTAGTGCCGGGACAGGGAGCCGTGGCTACACCTTC.

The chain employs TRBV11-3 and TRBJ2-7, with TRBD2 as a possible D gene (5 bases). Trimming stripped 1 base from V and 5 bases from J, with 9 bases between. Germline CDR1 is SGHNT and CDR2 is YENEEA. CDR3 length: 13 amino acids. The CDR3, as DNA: TGTGCCAGCAGCTTAGGGACTTTGGACGAGCAGTACTTC. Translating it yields CASSLGTLDEQYF.

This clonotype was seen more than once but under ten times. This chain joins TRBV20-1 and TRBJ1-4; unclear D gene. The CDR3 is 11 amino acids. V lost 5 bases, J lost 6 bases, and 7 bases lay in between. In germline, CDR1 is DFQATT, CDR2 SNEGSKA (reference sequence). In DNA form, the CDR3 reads TGCAGTGCTGGGCCTTATGAAAAACTGTTTTTT. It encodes CSAGPYEKLFF.

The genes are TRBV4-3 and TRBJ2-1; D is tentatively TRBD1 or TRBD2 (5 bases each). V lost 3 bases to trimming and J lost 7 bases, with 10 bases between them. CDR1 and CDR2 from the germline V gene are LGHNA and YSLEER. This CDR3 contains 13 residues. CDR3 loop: CASSQGERNEQFF. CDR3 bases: TGCGCCAGCAGCCAGGGGGAACGGAATGAGCAGTTCTTC.

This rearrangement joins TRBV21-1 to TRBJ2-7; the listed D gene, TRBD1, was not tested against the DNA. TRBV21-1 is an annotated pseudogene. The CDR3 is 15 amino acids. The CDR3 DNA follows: TGTGCCAGCAGCACTAGACAGGGGGGACGGCACGAGCAGTACTTC. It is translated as CASSTRQGGRHEQYF.

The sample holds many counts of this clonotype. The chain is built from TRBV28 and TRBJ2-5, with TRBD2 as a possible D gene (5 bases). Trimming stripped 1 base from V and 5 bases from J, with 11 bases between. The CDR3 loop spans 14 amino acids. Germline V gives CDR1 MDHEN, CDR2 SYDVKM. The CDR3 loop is CASSLFAGGETQYF. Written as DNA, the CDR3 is TGTGCCAGCAGTTTATTTGCGGGTGGGGAGACCCAGTACTTC. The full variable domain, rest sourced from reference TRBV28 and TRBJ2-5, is DVKVTQSSRYLVKRTGEKVFLECVQDMDHENMFWYRQDPGLGLRLIYFSYDVKMKEKGDIPEGYSVSREKKERFSLILESASTNQTSMYLCASSLFAGGETQYFGPGTRLLVL.